This T cell receptor (beta chain) was profiled in a study of blood T cell repertoires in COVID-19. Study background: COVID-19 samples, acute and convalescent, were from the United States, Italy and Spain. The analysed material was cDNA or gDNA that came from T cells, B-cell-depleted T cells, or PBMCs.

Patients from Seattle were sampled longitudinally, starting during active infection. This clone was detected a few times. In the source study's methods: Reference gene primer amplification gave estimated nucleated cell counts. The assay was immunoSEQ multiplex PCR, and TCRdb's table has in-frame clones only and misses some. That table supplies the V and J calls and clone size; D and trimming were determined from the DNA. The sample records 50,000 to 70,000 clones, roughly four fifths being singletons. The length of the CDR3 is 17 residues. V lost 5 bases, J lost 6 bases, and 7 bases stayed unmatched. The germline V gene encodes CDR1 SGHTA and CDR2 FQGNSA.

This sequence was found in a man older than 75 with COVID-19, enrolled during active disease. The V gene is TRBV7-2, the J gene TRBJ2-2; the match to TRBD2 covers 15 bases. Sequencing used peripheral blood. For the CDR3, the DNA is TGTGCCAGCAGCCTGCGGACTAGCGGGAGGGCCCCCGGGGAGCTGTTTTTT. Residues: CASSLRTSGRAPGELFF.